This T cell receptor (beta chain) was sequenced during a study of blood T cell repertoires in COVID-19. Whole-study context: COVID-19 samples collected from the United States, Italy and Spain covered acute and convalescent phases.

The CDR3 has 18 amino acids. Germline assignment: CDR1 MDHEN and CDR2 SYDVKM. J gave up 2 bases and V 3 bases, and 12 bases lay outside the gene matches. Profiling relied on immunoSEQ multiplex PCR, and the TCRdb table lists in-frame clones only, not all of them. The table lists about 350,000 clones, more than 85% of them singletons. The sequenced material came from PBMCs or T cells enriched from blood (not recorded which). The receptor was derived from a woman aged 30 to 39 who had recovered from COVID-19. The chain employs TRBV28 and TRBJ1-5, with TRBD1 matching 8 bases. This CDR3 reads CASSFSGQGGLGNQPQHF. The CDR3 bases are TGTGCCAGCAGTTTCTCTGGACAGGGCGGGTTAGGCAATCAGCCCCAGCATTTT.